Sequencing of this T cell receptor beta chain was carried out in a study of blood T cell repertoires in COVID-19. As for the study in general: The United States, Italy and Spain were the sources of the acute and convalescent COVID-19 samples. Sources were T cells, B-cell-depleted T cells, or PBMCs; the material itself was cDNA or gDNA.

Concerning this clone itself: The same CDR3 also results from other DNA sequences found in this sample.

In the original analysis: Researchers report that nucleated cell counts were estimated from reference gene primer amplification. The repertoire was sequenced with immunoSEQ multiplex PCR; TCRdb's copy has only in-frame clones and lacks some. V and J calls and clone size come straight from that table; D and trimming were deduced from the DNA. The table includes about 200,000 clones, around 81% detected once. The germline V and J ends were trimmed by 5 bases and 0 bases, with 8 bases remaining between them. The germline V gene encodes CDR1 SQVTM and CDR2 ANQGSEA. The CDR3 is made up of 13 amino acids. The rearrangement joins TRBV29-1 to TRBJ2-1; D is possibly TRBD2 (5 bases). This TCR derives from a woman aged 70 to 79 with acute or convalescent COVID-19. The sequenced material came from peripheral blood. CDR3 nucleotide sequence: TGCAGCGTTAGCGGAAGCTCCTACAATGAGCAGTTCTTC. Its protein product is CSVSGSSYNEQFF.